Each of the 25 T cell receptor beta chains below was sequenced from the same sample in a study of T cell responses to AZD1222 COVID-19 vaccine (dated by TCRdb to the early 2020s). The time point label for this specimen denotes: baseline before first vaccination. Library preparation employed the immunoSEQ multiplex PCR assay. Drawn from immuneACCESS, this table holds only the in-frame rearrangements with V and J called that TCRdb kept. Clones are partly lost; checked studies trace under half to an unresolved V gene and leave the rest unexplained. Here the sample has 150,000 or so clones; around 86% occur a single time. The ten largest clones take up 6.3% of the sample. This sample comprised peripheral blood, obtained on day 0 of AZD1222 vaccination. All receptors derive from an adult in good health.

This clone was detected a few times. This rearrangement joins TRBV27 to TRBJ1-1; D perhaps matches TRBD1 (6 bases). The V and J ends lost 7 bases and 6 bases respectively, with 21 bases between them. The CDR3 spans 15 residues. Germline V gives CDR1 MNHEY, CDR2 SMNVEV (reference sequence). The CDR3 DNA is TGTGCCAGCAAGCCCGGGGGCAGGGTGCCTCCTGAAGCTTTCTTT. Residues: CASKPGGRVPPEAFF.

The chain combines TRBV7-9 with TRBJ2-5, with D perhaps matching TRBD2 (5 bases). This CDR3 is 13 amino acids long. Trimming took off 4 bases at V and 5 bases at J, with 11 bases between the two ends. Germline V CDR1 and CDR2: SEHNR, FQNEAQ (reference sequence). The CDR3 bases are TGTGCCAGCAGCTGGAGCGGCCGGGAGACCCAGTACTTC. It codes for CASSWSGRETQYF.

The chain has TRBV29-1 and TRBJ1-4, with D possibly being TRBD1 (6 bases). Germline V gene lookup returns CDR1 SQVTM and CDR2 ANQGSEA. Between the trimmed V and J ends, which lost 4 bases and 8 bases, there was a span of 23 bases. The CDR3 sequence is 16 residues long. The CDR3, as DNA: TGCAGCGTTGTCGGTTTAGGGGGGACCCCAGAGGAAAAACTGTTTTTT. Its translation: CSVVGLGGTPEEKLFF.

This clone was recorded at least ten times. V is TRBV19 and J is TRBJ2-5; D is ambiguous. Trimming cost V 3 bases and J 3 bases, with 11 bases left between them. This CDR3 contains 14 residues. Germline loops: CDR1 LNHDA, CDR2 SQIVND (reference sequence). The chain's CDR3 is CASSILDKEETQYF. CDR3 DNA sequence: TGTGCCAGTAGTATCCTCGACAAGGAAGAGACCCAGTACTTC.

The V and J genes are TRBV29-1 and TRBJ1-2, with 7 bases that match TRBD1. The CDR3 contains 15 residues. With 0 bases clipped from V and 4 bases from J, the junction kept 8 bases outside the gene matches. From germline, CDR1 is SQVTM and CDR2 ANQGSEA. DNA for the CDR3: TGCAGCGTTGAAGATAAGGGGGCCACCCCCTATGGCTACACCTTC. Its translation is CSVEDKGATPYGYTF.

This clone qualifies as medium-sized. The V and J genes are TRBV6-5 and TRBJ1-1, with D maybe TRBD1 (6 bases). This CDR3 has 16 amino acids. Germline V gene data show CDR1 as MNHEY and CDR2 as SVGAGI. The germline V and J ends were trimmed by 2 bases and 0 bases, with 13 bases remaining between them. CDR3 coding DNA: TGTGCCAGCAGTTACGGTTCAGGGGCCATGAACACTGAAGCTTTCTTT. Its protein is CASSYGSGAMNTEAFF.

V and J are TRBV18 and TRBJ1-5; D is uncertain. Between the trimmed V and J ends, which lost 2 bases and 1 base, there was a span of 9 bases. The germline gives CDR1 KGHSH, CDR2 LQKENI. The CDR3 length is 15 residues. This chain's CDR3 is CASSPGPRSNQPQHF. The CDR3 nucleotides are TGTGCCAGCTCACCAGGCCCAAGGAGCAATCAGCCCCAGCATTTT.

The chain combines TRBV25-1 with TRBJ2-2; 8 positions match TRBD1. Germline CDR1 and CDR2: MGHDK and SYGVNS. V lost 8 bases to trimming and J lost 1 base; unmatched junction nucleotides: 3. This CDR3 contains 14 residues. CDR3: CASGGQGNTGELFF. DNA for the CDR3: TGTGCCAGCGGAGGACAGGGGAACACCGGGGAGCTGTTTTTT.

The rearrangement joins TRBV5-1 to TRBJ1-5, with D perhaps matching TRBD1 (5 bases). The CDR3 sequence is 16 residues long. V shed 2 bases and J shed 4 bases, with 16 bases lying between them. The V gene's germline CDR1 is SGHRS and CDR2 YFSETQ. Written as DNA, the CDR3 is TGCGCCAGCAGCTTAGGGGCAGGAAGTTTGAATCAGCCCCAGCATTTT. It is translated as CASSLGAGSLNQPQHF.

This sequence joins TRBV27 and TRBJ1-4, with 9 bases identical to TRBD1. The CDR3 spans 14 residues. Trimming removed 9 bases from V and 6 bases from J; junction bases left unmatched: 8. The germline CDR1 and CDR2 sequences are MNHEY and SMNVEV (reference sequence). The CDR3 DNA sequence: TGTGCCAGAGACCCGGGACAGGGAGATGAAAAACTGTTTTTT. Protein: CARDPGQGDEKLFF.

The chain is built from TRBV7-2 and TRBJ1-3; 10 bases are shared with TRBD1. The CDR3 length is 15 residues. Germline V gives CDR1 SGHTA, CDR2 FQGNSA. Unmatched junction bases numbered 2, after V lost 6 bases and J lost 0 bases. The CDR3 DNA is TGTGCCAGCAGTCGGGACAGGGGCTCTGGAAACACCATATATTTT. The encoded protein is CASSRDRGSGNTIYF.

A single count supports this clone. The chain uses TRBV30 and TRBJ1-1, with 7 bases aligning to TRBD1. V was pared by 3 bases and J by 4 bases, with 8 bases of the junction left unmatched. The CDR3 is 14 residues long. Germline V gene sequence: CDR1 GTSNPN, CDR2 SVGIG (reference sequence). In DNA, the CDR3 is TGTGCCTGGAGCAGCAGGGGGGGTGGCACTGAAGCTTTCTTT. It yields the protein CAWSSRGGGTEAFF.

The V gene is TRBV7-6, the J gene TRBJ2-7; the D is unclear. This CDR3 has 11 residues. Germline V gene sequence: CDR1 SGHVS, CDR2 FNYEAQ. Trimming took 4 bases from V and 4 from J, leaving 5 bases between them. The CDR3 DNA follows: TGTGCCAGCAGCTACCAGTACGAGCAGTACTTC. Protein sequence: CASSYQYEQYF.

CDR3 amino acids: CASTRGTQETQYF. The CDR3 coding sequence is TGTGCCAGCACCCGGGGGACCCAAGAGACCCAGTACTTC. The chain employs TRBV6-5 and TRBJ2-5; D is perhaps TRBD2 (6 bases). V was clipped by 7 bases and J by 1 base, with 10 bases between them. The germline gives CDR1 MNHEY, CDR2 SVGAGI. CDR3 length: 13 residues.

This clone came up once. The V and J genes are TRBV6-2 or TRBV6-3 and TRBJ2-2, with 9 bases lining up with TRBD1. J was trimmed by 7 bases and V by 4 bases; bases with no gene match: 4. Germline CDR1 is MNHEY and CDR2 is SVGEGT. This CDR3 is 14 amino acids long. The CDR3: CASSLGQGGGELFF. The DNA for the CDR3 is TGTGCCAGCAGTTTGGGACAGGGCGGCGGGGAGCTGTTTTTT.

The V gene is TRBV28, the J gene TRBJ1-2; possibly TRBD1 for D (6 bases). The CDR3 length is 12 residues. V shed 7 bases and J shed 8 bases, with 14 bases lying between them. Germline V CDR1 and CDR2: MDHEN, SYDVKM. CDR3 sequence (DNA): TGTGCCAGCACCCGAAACGGGGGCGGCTACACCTTC. Amino acid sequence: CASTRNGGGYTF.

This sequence joins TRBV19 and TRBJ1-1, with D tentatively TRBD1 (5 bases). The CDR3 totals 15 residues. The ends were cut back, 3 bases at V and 5 bases at J, with 16 bases in the middle. Germline V gene lookup returns CDR1 LNHDA and CDR2 SQIVND (reference sequence). The CDR3 region is CASSIGSGWGTEAFF. Written as DNA, the CDR3 is TGTGCCAGTAGTATTGGTTCAGGGTGGGGGACTGAAGCTTTCTTT.

This chain connects TRBV6-5 to TRBJ1-2; D is uncertain. Germline V gives CDR1 MNHEY, CDR2 SVGAGI. This CDR3 is 15 amino acids long. Trimming stripped 2 bases from V and 2 bases from J, with 12 bases between. The CDR3 sequence: CASSYDVWSNYGYTF. In DNA, the CDR3 is TGTGCCAGCAGTTACGATGTGTGGAGCAACTATGGCTACACCTTC.

The CDR3 DNA follows: TGTGCCAGCAGCCAAGGGAGTCGTAGTGGAGAGACCCAGTACTTC. It encodes CASSQGSRSGETQYF. The J gene is TRBJ2-5, the V gene TRBV13; D may be TRBD2 (5 bases). The CDR3 is 15 amino acids. Trimming removed 5 bases at V and 4 bases at J, with 17 bases between. Germline V gives CDR1 PRHDT, CDR2 FYEKMQ (reference sequence).

In this sample, this clone turned up a few times. This chain links TRBV19 with TRBJ1-2, with 8 bases aligning to TRBD1. CDR1 is LNHDA and CDR2 is SQIVND in the germline V gene (reference sequence). The CDR3 extends over 14 amino acids. V lost 0 bases and J lost 7; bases outside the gene matches: 4. CDR3 in amino acids: CASSIELDRAGYTF. Written as DNA, the CDR3 is TGTGCCAGTAGTATAGAATTGGACAGGGCTGGCTACACCTTC.

This clone was recorded once. The chain carries TRBV10-1 and TRBJ1-6; D might be TRBD1 (5 bases). The CDR3 covers 14 residues. Germline V gene data show CDR1 as WNHNN and CDR2 as SYGVQD (reference sequence). V was shortened by 5 bases and J by 14 bases, with 19 bases between the two germline ends. The CDR3 coding sequence is TGCGCCAGCAGTTCGGACAAGGAAGATATGGCCCTCCACTTT. Its translation: CASSSDKEDMALHF.

The chain recombines TRBV2 with TRBJ1-6; TRBD1 might be the D (6 bases). Germline V gene lookup returns CDR1 SNHLY and CDR2 FYNNEI. V shed 2 bases and J shed 5 bases, with 10 bases lying between them. This CDR3 spans 15 amino acids. The CDR3 is CASSEQGNDNSPLHF. The CDR3 DNA is TGTGCCAGCAGTGAACAGGGGAACGATAATTCACCCCTCCACTTT.

This clone was recorded only once. The gene calls are TRBV5-8 and TRBJ1-1; D perhaps matches TRBD1 (5 bases). V was pared by 4 bases and J by 6 bases, with 31 bases between. The CDR3 totals 19 residues. Germline CDR1 reads SGHTS; CDR2 reads YDEGEE. CDR3 DNA: TGTGCCAGCAGCCCGGGTCTGCGGGTACGATTGACAGCGGGCCCTGAAGCTTTCTTT. It translates to CASSPGLRVRLTAGPEAFF.

This clone was seen only a few times. The DNA of the CDR3 is TGTGCCAGCAGTCCGGACAGATTAAACGAGCAGTACTTC. The encoded protein is CASSPDRLNEQYF. The V and J genes are TRBV6-2 or TRBV6-3 and TRBJ2-7; TRBD1 is a possible D gene (6 bases). CDR1 and CDR2 (germline): MNHEY, SVGEGT. V was shortened by 5 bases and J by 5 bases, with 13 bases between the two germline ends. The CDR3 totals 13 residues.

This sequence joins TRBV7-3 and TRBJ1-5, with D perhaps matching TRBD1 (5 bases). Germline V lookup: CDR1 SGHTA, CDR2 FQGTGA. The V end lost 1 base, the J end lost 4 bases, and 14 bases lay between the germline ends. There are 16 residues in the CDR3. CDR3 sequence: CASSLNPGVTNQPQHF. CDR3 DNA: TGTGCCAGCAGCTTAAATCCGGGGGTAACAAATCAGCCCCAGCATTTT.